These 25 T cell receptor beta chains originate from one sample sequenced in a study of T cell responses to AZD1222 COVID-19 vaccine. Sequencing was performed with immunoSEQ multiplex PCR; in TCRdb, only in-frame clones are kept and a portion is missing. The sample has over 85,000 clones; approximately 85% are singletons. The sequencing used peripheral blood, collected on day 0 of AZD1222 vaccination. The receptors were gathered from an adult in good health.

The gene calls are TRBV5-1 and TRBJ2-3, with 12 bases identical to TRBD2. The CDR3 runs to 20 residues. Germline CDR1 reads SGHRS; CDR2 reads YFSETQ. With V trimmed by 0 bases and J by 1 base, 12 bases remained unmatched. The CDR3 here is CASSLVRTSGKILGTDTQYF. For the CDR3, the DNA is TGCGCCAGCAGCTTGGTTCGGACTAGCGGGAAGATTTTGGGCACAGATACGCAGTATTTT.

The J gene is TRBJ1-5, the V gene TRBV5-5; D not resolved. CDR3 length equals 17 residues. The ends were cut back, 2 bases at V and 2 bases at J, with 17 bases in the middle. CDR1 SGHKS and CDR2 YYEKEE come from the germline V gene (reference sequence). As DNA, the CDR3 is TGTGCCAGCAGCTTAAGACCCCCTGAAAGGGGCAATCAGCCCCAGCATTTT. This gives the protein CASSLRPPERGNQPQHF.

CDR3 loop: CASSAGQVTYEQYF. CDR3 in DNA: TGTGCCAGCAGCGCAGGACAGGTAACCTACGAGCAGTACTTC. The V and J genes are TRBV7-2 and TRBJ2-7; 7 bases are shared with TRBD1. The junction had 6 bases not matched to a gene; V was cut back by 5 bases and J by 2 bases. This CDR3 has 14 residues. From germline, CDR1 is SGHTA and CDR2 FQGNSA.

This clone was observed a few times. The chain carries TRBV5-1 and TRBJ2-3, with 9 nucleotides matching TRBD2. Per germline, CDR1 SGHRS and CDR2 YFSETQ. Trimming removed 5 bases from V and 6 bases from J; junction bases left unmatched: 7. CDR3 length: 14 residues. In nucleotides, the CDR3 is TGCGCCAGCAGAAATAGCGGGAGCGTGGATACGCAGTATTTT. Amino acid sequence: CASRNSGSVDTQYF. The entire variable domain, with the rest obtained from reference TRBV5-1 and TRBJ2-3, is as follows: KAGVTQTPRYLIKTRGQQVTLSCSPISGHRSVSWYQQTPGQGLQFLFEYFSETQRNKGNFPGRFSGRQFSNSRSEMNVSTLELGDSALYLCASRNSGSVDTQYFGPGTRLTVL.

The chain combines TRBV5-4 with TRBJ2-7, with 9 bases aligning to TRBD1. The V gene end was trimmed by 2 bases and the J gene end by 5 bases; junction bases not matched to a gene: 5. The CDR3 is 14 residues long. Germline-derived CDR1 and CDR2 are SGHNT and YYREEE (reference sequence). CDR3 residues: CASSFWDREDEQYF. CDR3 nucleotide sequence: TGTGCCAGCAGCTTTTGGGACAGGGAGGACGAGCAGTACTTC. Full variable domain (remainder filled in from reference TRBV5-4 and TRBJ2-7): ETGVTQSPTHLIKTRGQQVTLRCSSQSGHNTVSWYQQALGQGPQFIFQYYREEENGRGNFPPRFSGLQFPNYSSELNVNALELDDSALYLCASSFWDREDEQYFGPGTRLTVT.

This chain uses TRBV18 with TRBJ1-2, with D possibly matching TRBD1 (6 bases). The CDR3 length is 12 residues. The germline gives CDR1 KGHSH, CDR2 LQKENI. V was cut by 5 bases and J by 7 bases, with 11 bases left in between. The CDR3 DNA follows: TGTGCCAGCTCAAAACAGGGTTCTGGCTACACCTTC. Its protein product is CASSKQGSGYTF.

For this clone: Other DNA sequences of this sample code for an identical CDR3. The CDR3, as DNA: TGTGCCAGCAGCTTAGGGGCAGATACGCAGTATTTT. Amino acids: CASSLGADTQYF. The V gene is TRBV7-2, the J gene TRBJ2-3, with D unresolved. V gave up 1 base and J gave up 4 bases, with 3 bases separating them. The length of the CDR3 is 12 residues. CDR1 is SGHTA and CDR2 is FQGNSA in the germline V gene.

The chain couples TRBV7-9 to TRBJ2-7; 13 bases line up with TRBD2. The CDR3 runs 15 residues. V dropped 5 bases and J dropped 5; count of bases not matched to a gene: 6. In germline, CDR1 is SEHNR, CDR2 FQNEAQ (reference sequence). The CDR3 coding sequence is TGTGCCAGCAGCCCGGGGACTAGCGGGAAACACGAGCAGTACTTC. Protein product: CASSPGTSGKHEQYF.

The rearrangement joins TRBV16 to TRBJ1-5; TRBD1 aligns across 9 bases. In germline, CDR1 is KGHSY, CDR2 FQNENV. V lost 3 bases to trimming and J lost 6 bases; unmatched junction nucleotides: 6. The CDR3 runs 15 residues. CDR3 coding DNA: TGTGCCAGCAGCCAGCAGGGACAGGGTAGTCAGCCCCAGCATTTT. Translation: CASSQQGQGSQPQHF.

The chain uses TRBV19 and TRBJ1-6, with TRBD1 identical over 10 bases. Per germline, CDR1 LNHDA and CDR2 SQIVND (reference sequence). V shed 3 bases and J 9 bases; nucleotides not matched to a gene: 2. This CDR3 has 14 amino acids. In DNA form, the CDR3 reads TGTGCCAGTAGTATGGGACAGGGGTTTTCACCCCTCCACTTT. It specifies CASSMGQGFSPLHF. The full variable domain, in which reference TRBV19 and TRBJ1-6 provide the parts outside the CDR3, is DGGITQSPKYLFRKEGQNVTLSCEQNLNHDAMYWYRQDPGQGLRLIYYSQIVNDFQKGDIAEGYSVSREKKESFPLTVTSAQKNPTAFYLCASSMGQGFSPLHFGNGTRLTVT.

The rearrangement links TRBV3-1 (or the pseudogene TRBV3-2) to TRBJ1-5; 9 bases agree with TRBD1. The CDR3 is 14 residues long. Trimming cost V 4 bases and J 4 bases; bases outside gene matches: 2. The germline V gene has CDR1 LGHDT and CDR2 YNNKEL (reference sequence). DNA for the CDR3: TGTGCCAGCAGCCGCGGACAGGGGAATCAGCCCCAGCATTTT. Its protein is CASSRGQGNQPQHF.

This chain joins TRBV30 and TRBJ2-3, with D possibly called TRBD1 or TRBD2 (5 bases each). CDR3 length: 12 amino acids. Germline CDR1 reads GTSNPN; CDR2 reads SVGIG (reference sequence). Here the CDR3 reads CPLRDPRYTQYF. CDR3 in DNA: TGTCCCCTACGGGACCCCCGCTATACGCAGTATTTT.

The CDR3 spells CAWSHRVTEAFF. The CDR3 DNA follows: TGTGCCTGGAGTCACAGGGTCACTGAAGCTTTCTTT. This rearrangement joins TRBV30 to TRBJ1-1, with D possibly TRBD1 on 6 matching bases. V was shortened by 2 bases and J by 4 bases, with 8 bases between the two germline ends. This CDR3 is built from 12 residues. Germline V lookup: CDR1 GTSNPN, CDR2 SVGIG (reference sequence).

The chain carries TRBV5-6 and TRBJ1-5; TRBD1 is a possible D gene (6 bases). The germline V and J ends were trimmed by 6 bases and 4 bases, with 17 bases remaining between them. The CDR3 contains 15 residues. Germline-derived CDR1 and CDR2 are SGHDT and YYEEEE. The CDR3 loop reads CASKSGGGTNQPQHF. DNA for the CDR3: TGTGCCAGCAAAAGTGGAGGGGGTACGAATCAGCCCCAGCATTTT.

This chain uses TRBV28 with TRBJ2-3, with 7 bases lining up with TRBD2. The CDR3 is made up of 15 amino acids. Germline CDR1 is MDHEN and CDR2 is SYDVKM. V was clipped by 1 base and J by 4 bases; unmatched bases: 5. The CDR3 spells CASSLLQRGADTQYF. The DNA for the CDR3 is TGTGCCAGCAGTTTATTGCAGCGGGGCGCAGATACGCAGTATTTT.

The chain combines TRBV7-9 with TRBJ1-1; the D is unclear. This CDR3 spans 17 amino acids. Germline V CDR1 and CDR2: SEHNR, FQNEAQ (reference sequence). With 1 base removed from V and 1 base from J, the gap between germline ends came to 16 bases. Written as DNA, the CDR3 is TGTGCCAGCAGCTTAGGGAACGGACGTCTGGGGAACACTGAAGCTTTCTTT. It translates to CASSLGNGRLGNTEAFF.

This chain connects TRBV7-3 to TRBJ1-2; possibly TRBD1 for D (6 bases). V was cut by 4 bases and J by 7 bases, with 16 bases left in between. CDR1 and CDR2 from the germline V gene are SGHTA and FQGTGA. The CDR3 length is 14 residues. In DNA, the CDR3 is TGTGCCAGCAGCTCCACAGGGTTAGGAAGTGGCTACACCTTC. Protein sequence: CASSSTGLGSGYTF.

The chain employs TRBV9 and TRBJ2-1; D is ambiguous. The CDR3 length is 12 residues. Per germline, CDR1 SGDLS and CDR2 YYNGEE. Deletions cut 5 bases from V and 9 bases from J, with 12 bases between. CDR3 residues: CASRGVIGEQFF. In DNA, the CDR3 is TGTGCCAGCAGGGGCGTGATTGGTGAGCAGTTCTTC.

The sample holds a few counts of this clone. This chain links TRBV18 with TRBJ1-5; TRBD1 matches 10 bases. The CDR3 totals 15 residues. Germline CDR1 KGHSH, CDR2 LQKENI. V trimming: 3 bases; J trimming: 5 bases; junction bases outside the gene matches: 4. The CDR3 nucleotides are TGTGCCAGCTCACCTGACAGGGGGCGTTATCAGCCCCAGCATTTT. Amino acids: CASSPDRGRYQPQHF.

The chain carries TRBV6-6 and TRBJ1-6, with D unclear. V lost 5 bases and J lost 0, with 8 bases in between. CDR3 length equals 15 residues. CDR1 is MNHNY and CDR2 is SVGAGI in the germline V gene (reference sequence). The chain's CDR3 is CASSRDSSYNSPLHF. In nucleotides, the CDR3 is TGTGCCAGCAGTCGGGATAGCTCCTATAATTCACCCCTCCACTTT.

The chain has TRBV27 and TRBJ2-1, with 14 bases aligning to TRBD2. V was clipped by 7 bases and J by 6 bases; unmatched bases: 8. Germline lookup yields CDR1 MNHEY and CDR2 SMNVEV (reference sequence). CDR3 size: 16 residues. CDR3 bases: TGTGCCAGCATGCTCCCGGGACTAGCGGGAGTCAATGAGCAGTTCTTC. This encodes CASMLPGLAGVNEQFF.

This rearrangement joins TRBV6-2 or TRBV6-3 to TRBJ1-6; 7 bases fit TRBD1. Losses at the gene ends were 6 bases for V and 7 bases for J; bases not matched to a gene: 12. CDR3 length equals 16 residues. Germline V lookup: CDR1 MNHEY, CDR2 SVGEGT. CDR3 region: CASSPMRTGENSPLHF. CDR3 nucleotides: TGTGCCAGCAGCCCCATGAGGACAGGAGAGAATTCACCCCTCCACTTT.

This chain joins TRBV5-6 and TRBJ1-5, with TRBD1 identical over 7 bases. Germline CDR1 SGHDT, CDR2 YYEEEE. CDR3 length: 16 amino acids. The J segment lost 0 bases and the V segment lost 5 bases, leaving 8 bases of the junction unmatched. CDR3 region: CASRKNRGNSNQPQHF. The CDR3 region has the DNA TGTGCCAGCAGAAAAAACAGGGGAAATAGCAATCAGCCCCAGCATTTT. The full variable domain, completed using reference TRBV5-6 and TRBJ1-5, is DAGVTQSPTHLIKTRGQQVTLRCSPKSGHDTVSWYQQALGQGPQFIFQYYEEEERQRGNFPDRFSGHQFPNYSSELNVNALLLGDSALYLCASRKNRGNSNQPQHFGDGTRLSIL.

The chain employs TRBV29-1 and TRBJ2-3; a weak D match, TRBD2 (6 bases). V was shortened by 3 bases and J by 8 bases, with 18 bases between the two germline ends. This CDR3 contains 14 residues. The germline V gene has CDR1 SQVTM and CDR2 ANQGSEA. CDR3 sequence: CSVDLDGGTGTQYF. The CDR3 region has the DNA TGCAGCGTTGACCTCGACGGGGGAACGGGTACGCAGTATTTT.

The V gene is TRBV7-8, the J gene TRBJ2-7, with TRBD1 matching over 8 bases. The trim removed 4 bases at V and 0 bases at J, leaving 5 bases unmatched. The CDR3 is made up of 15 amino acids. Germline CDR1 reads SGHVS; CDR2 reads FQNEAQ. This chain's CDR3 is CASSSGTGRSYEQYF. The CDR3 bases are TGTGCCAGCAGCTCCGGGACAGGCCGCTCCTACGAGCAGTACTTC.